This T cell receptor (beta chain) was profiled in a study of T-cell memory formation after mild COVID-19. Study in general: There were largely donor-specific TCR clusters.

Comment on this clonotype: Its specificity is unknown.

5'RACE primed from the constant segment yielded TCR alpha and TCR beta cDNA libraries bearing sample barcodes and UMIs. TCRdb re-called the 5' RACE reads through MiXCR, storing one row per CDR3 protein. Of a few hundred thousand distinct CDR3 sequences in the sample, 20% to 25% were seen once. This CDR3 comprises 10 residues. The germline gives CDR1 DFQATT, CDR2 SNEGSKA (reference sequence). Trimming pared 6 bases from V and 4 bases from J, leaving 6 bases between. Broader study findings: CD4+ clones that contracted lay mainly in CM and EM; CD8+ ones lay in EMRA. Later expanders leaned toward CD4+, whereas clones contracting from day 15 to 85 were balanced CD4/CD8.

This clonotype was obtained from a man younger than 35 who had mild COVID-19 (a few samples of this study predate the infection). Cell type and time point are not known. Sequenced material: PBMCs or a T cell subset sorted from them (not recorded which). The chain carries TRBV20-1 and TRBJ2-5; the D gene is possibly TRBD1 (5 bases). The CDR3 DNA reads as TGCAGTGCCCAGGGAGAGACCCAGTACTTC. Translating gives CSAQGETQYF.